The sequence of this T cell receptor (beta chain) was determined in a study of long-term antiretroviral therapy in people with HIV. Study-wide results and caveats: Blood collection from about 2004 to 2018 possibly occurred under older ART regimens.

Concerning this clone itself: Its cognate antigen is unknown.

A v3.0 immunoSEQ assay was performed at survey level. Method: immunoSEQ multiplex PCR; TCRdb's copy keeps in-frame clones and lacks some. This sample has some 45,000 clones, with around nine tenths found just once. The sequenced sample was unsorted PBMCs, obtained 0.1 years before starting antiretroviral therapy. This receptor was identified in a woman between 50 and 59 years old with HIV.

CDR3 bases: TGTGCCAGCGTGACAGGGGGGATGACTGAAAAACTGTTTTTT. Protein product: CASVTGGMTEKLFF. This chain connects TRBV28 to TRBJ1-4; 9 positions agree with TRBD1. CDR1 is MDHEN, CDR2 SYDVKM, per germline. J lost 7 bases, V lost 8 bases, and 8 bases had no gene match. The CDR3 contains 14 residues.